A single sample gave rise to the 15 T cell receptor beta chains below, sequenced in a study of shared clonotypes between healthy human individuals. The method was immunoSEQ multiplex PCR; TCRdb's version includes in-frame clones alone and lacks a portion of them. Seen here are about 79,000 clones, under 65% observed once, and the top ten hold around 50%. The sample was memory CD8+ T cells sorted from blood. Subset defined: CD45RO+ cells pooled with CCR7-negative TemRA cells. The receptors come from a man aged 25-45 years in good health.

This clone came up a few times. The DNA for the CDR3 is TGTGCCAGCAGTGAAGCGGGACTCAGTTTGGGGACCTACGAGCAGTACTTC. It translates to CASSEAGLSLGTYEQYF. This chain uses TRBV2 with TRBJ2-7; tentatively, D is TRBD2 (6 bases). V lost 0 bases and J lost 2, with 17 bases in between. The CDR3 runs to 17 residues. Germline CDR1 is SNHLY and CDR2 is FYNNEI.

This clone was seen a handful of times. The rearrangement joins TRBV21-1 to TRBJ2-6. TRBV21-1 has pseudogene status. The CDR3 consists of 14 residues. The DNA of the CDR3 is TGTGCCAGCAGCAAAGGCTCTGGGGCCAACGTCCTGACTTTC. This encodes CASSKGSGANVLTF.

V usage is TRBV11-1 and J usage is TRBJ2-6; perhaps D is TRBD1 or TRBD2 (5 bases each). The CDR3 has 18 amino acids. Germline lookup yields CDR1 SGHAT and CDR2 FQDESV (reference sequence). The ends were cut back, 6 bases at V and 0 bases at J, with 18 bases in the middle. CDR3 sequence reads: CASSFRGPTLSGANVLTF. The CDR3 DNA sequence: TGTGCCAGCAGTTTTAGGGGACCGACCCTCTCTGGGGCCAACGTCCTGACTTTC.

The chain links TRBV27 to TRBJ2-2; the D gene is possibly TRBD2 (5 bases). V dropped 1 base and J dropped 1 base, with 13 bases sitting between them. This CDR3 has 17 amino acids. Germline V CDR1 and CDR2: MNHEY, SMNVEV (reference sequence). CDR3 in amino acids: CASSLYPLAQNTGELFF. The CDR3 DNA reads TGTGCCAGCAGTTTATACCCCTTAGCGCAGAACACCGGGGAGCTGTTTTTT.

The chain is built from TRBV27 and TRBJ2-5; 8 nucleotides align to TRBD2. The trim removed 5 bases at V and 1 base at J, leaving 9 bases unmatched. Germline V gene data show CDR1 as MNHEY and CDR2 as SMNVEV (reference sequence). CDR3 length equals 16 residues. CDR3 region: CASSGLARGIQETQYF. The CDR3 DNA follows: TGTGCCAGCAGTGGACTAGCCAGGGGAATCCAAGAGACCCAGTACTTC.

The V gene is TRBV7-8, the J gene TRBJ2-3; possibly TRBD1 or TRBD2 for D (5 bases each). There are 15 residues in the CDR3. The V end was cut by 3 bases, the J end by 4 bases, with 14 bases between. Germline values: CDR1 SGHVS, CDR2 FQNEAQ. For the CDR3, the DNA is TGTGCCAGCAGCTTCCGAGGGAGAGGGGCAGATACGCAGTATTTT. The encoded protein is CASSFRGRGADTQYF.

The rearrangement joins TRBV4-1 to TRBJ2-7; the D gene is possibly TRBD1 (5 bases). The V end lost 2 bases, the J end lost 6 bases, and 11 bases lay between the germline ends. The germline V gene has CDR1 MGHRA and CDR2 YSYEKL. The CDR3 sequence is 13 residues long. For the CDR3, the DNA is TGCGCCAGCAGCCAATCCAGGGTTACCGAGCAGTACTTC. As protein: CASSQSRVTEQYF.

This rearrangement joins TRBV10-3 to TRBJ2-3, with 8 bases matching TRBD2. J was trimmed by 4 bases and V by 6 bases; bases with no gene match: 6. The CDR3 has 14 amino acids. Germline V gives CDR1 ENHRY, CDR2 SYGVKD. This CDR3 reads CAISRAGAADTQYF. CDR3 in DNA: TGTGCCATCAGCCGAGCGGGAGCAGCAGATACGCAGTATTTT.

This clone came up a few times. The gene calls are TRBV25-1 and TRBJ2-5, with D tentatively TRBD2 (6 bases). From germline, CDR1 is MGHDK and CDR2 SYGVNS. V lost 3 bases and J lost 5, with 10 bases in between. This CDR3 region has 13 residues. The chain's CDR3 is CASSDPEGETQYF. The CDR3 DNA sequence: TGTGCCAGCAGTGATCCGGAGGGGGAGACCCAGTACTTC.

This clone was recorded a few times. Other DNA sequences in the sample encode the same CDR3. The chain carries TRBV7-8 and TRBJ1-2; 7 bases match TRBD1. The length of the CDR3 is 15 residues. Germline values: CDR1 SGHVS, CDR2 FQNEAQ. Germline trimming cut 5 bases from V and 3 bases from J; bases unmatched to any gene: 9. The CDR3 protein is CASSEWAGGDYGYTF. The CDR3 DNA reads TGTGCCAGCAGCGAATGGGCAGGGGGGGACTATGGCTACACCTTC.

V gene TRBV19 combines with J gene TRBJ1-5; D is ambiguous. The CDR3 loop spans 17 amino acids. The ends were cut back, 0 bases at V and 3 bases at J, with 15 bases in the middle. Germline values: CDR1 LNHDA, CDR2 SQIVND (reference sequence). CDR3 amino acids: CASSIDLNRGSNQPQHF. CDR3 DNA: TGTGCCAGTAGTATAGATCTTAACCGGGGTTCCAATCAGCCCCAGCATTTT.

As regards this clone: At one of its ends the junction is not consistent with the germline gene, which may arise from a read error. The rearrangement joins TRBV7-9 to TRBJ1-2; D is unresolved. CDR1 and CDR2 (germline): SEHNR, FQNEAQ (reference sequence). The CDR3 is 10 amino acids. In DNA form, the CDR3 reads TGTGCCAGCAGCTTAGGTTCCGAGAACTTC. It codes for CASSLGSENF.

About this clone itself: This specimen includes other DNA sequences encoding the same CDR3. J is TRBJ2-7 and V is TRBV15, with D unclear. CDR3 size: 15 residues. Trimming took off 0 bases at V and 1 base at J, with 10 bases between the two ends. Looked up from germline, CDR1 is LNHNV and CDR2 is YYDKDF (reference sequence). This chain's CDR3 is CATSRDRSGSYEQYF. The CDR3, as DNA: TGTGCCACCAGCAGAGATCGAAGTGGGTCCTACGAGCAGTACTTC.

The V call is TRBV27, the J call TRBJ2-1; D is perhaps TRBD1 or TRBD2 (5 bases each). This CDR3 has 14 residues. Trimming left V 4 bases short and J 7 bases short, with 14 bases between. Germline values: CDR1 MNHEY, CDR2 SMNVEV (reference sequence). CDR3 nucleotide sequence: TGTGCCAGCAGTTGGGACGGCCCTAGGAATGAGCAGTTCTTC. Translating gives CASSWDGPRNEQFF.

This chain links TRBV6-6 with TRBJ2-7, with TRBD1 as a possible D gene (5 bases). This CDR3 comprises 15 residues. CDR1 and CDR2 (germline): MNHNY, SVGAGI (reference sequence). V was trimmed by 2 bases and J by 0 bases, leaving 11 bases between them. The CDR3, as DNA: TGTGCCAGCAGTTACAAGGGGTCCCGCTCCTACGAGCAGTACTTC. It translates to CASSYKGSRSYEQYF.